This T cell receptor (beta chain) stems from a study of human T cells and chemical hapten exposure. General study findings and limits: TCRs above 1 in 1000 frequency stayed constant with DPC sensitization.

TCRdb analysed the RACE reads with MiXCR anew, one entry per CDR3 protein. Here the sample spans 85,000 to 120,000 distinct CDR3 sequences, approximately 12% being singletons. The V gene's germline CDR1 is MNHNS and CDR2 SASEGT. CDR3 length equals 13 residues. Between the trimmed V and J ends, which lost 7 bases and 0 bases, there was a span of 7 bases. As for time point: pre-sensitization, week 0. Noted treatment: therapeutic diphenylcyclopropenone sensitization with weekly scalp DPC. This clonotype was picked up a small number of times. The antigen is undetermined. This clonotype was sampled from a woman in her 50s with alopecia areata. Some clones in this sample may be carry-over from other donors' samples. The specimen comprised whole blood, sampled in connection with sensitization to the hapten diphenylcyclopropenone (DPC). This sequence joins TRBV6-1 and TRBJ2-1; no clear D gene. The CDR3 here is CASTATSYNEQFF. The CDR3 nucleotides are TGTGCCAGCACGGCTACCTCCTACAATGAGCAGTTCTTC.